Below, 2 T cell receptor beta chains from the same sample are listed, as sequenced in a study of blood T cell repertoires in COVID-19. Here immunoSEQ multiplex PCR was the method, and the copy in TCRdb shows in-frame clones only, minus some. The sample has under 300,000 clones, over 75% seen once; the top ten hold over 2%. The sample taken for sequencing was PBMCs or T cells enriched from blood (not recorded which). Receptor source: a woman aged 18-29 years who had recovered from COVID-19.

The chain uses TRBV3-1 (or the pseudogene TRBV3-2) and TRBJ1-3; no definite D call. The CDR3 totals 15 residues. In germline, CDR1 is LGHDT, CDR2 YNNKEL (reference sequence). Trimming pared 1 base from V and 0 bases from J, leaving 7 bases between. CDR3 bases: TGTGCCAGCAGCCAAGTAACTCCCTCTGGAAACACCATATATTTT. Translation: CASSQVTPSGNTIYF.

The chain has TRBV2 and TRBJ1-2, with 7 bases identical to TRBD1. Germline V gene sequence: CDR1 SNHLY, CDR2 FYNNEI. V shed 4 bases, J shed 2 bases, and the junction held 4 bases outside the gene matches. This CDR3 spans 14 amino acids. The CDR3 DNA is TGTGCCAGCAGTGGACAGGGTCTAAACTATGGCTACACCTTC. Translated: CASSGQGLNYGYTF.